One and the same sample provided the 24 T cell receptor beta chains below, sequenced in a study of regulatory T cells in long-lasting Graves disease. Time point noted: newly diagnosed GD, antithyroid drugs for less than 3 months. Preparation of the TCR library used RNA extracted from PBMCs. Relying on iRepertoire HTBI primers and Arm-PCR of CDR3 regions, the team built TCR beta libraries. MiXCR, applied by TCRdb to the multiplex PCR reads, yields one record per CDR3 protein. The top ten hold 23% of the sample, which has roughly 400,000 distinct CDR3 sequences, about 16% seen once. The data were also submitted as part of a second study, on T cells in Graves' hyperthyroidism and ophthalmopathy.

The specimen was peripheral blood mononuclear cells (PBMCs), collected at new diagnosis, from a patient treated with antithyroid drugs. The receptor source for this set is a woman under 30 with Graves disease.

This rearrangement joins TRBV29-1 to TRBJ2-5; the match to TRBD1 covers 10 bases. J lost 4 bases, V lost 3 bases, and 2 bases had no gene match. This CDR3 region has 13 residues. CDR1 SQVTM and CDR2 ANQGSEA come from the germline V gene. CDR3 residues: CSVEGQGRETQYF. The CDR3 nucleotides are TGCAGCGTTGAGGGACAGGGGAGAGAGACCCAGTACTTC.

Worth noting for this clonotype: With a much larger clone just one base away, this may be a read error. As DNA, the CDR3 is TGTGCCTTCAAAGATGGGGGGAGTCTCTACAATGGGCAGTTCTTC. Its translation is CAFKDGGSLYNGQFF. The chain uses TRBV30 and TRBJ2-1, with a tentative D call TRBD2 (6 bases). Germline CDR1 and CDR2: GTSNPN and SVGIG (reference sequence). The CDR3 extends over 15 amino acids.

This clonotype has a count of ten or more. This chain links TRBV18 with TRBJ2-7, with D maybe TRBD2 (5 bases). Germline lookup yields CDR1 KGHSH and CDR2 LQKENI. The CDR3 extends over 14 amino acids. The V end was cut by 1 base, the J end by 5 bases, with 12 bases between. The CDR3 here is CASSPQRERHEQYF. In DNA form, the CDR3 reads TGTGCCAGCTCACCACAGAGGGAGAGGCACGAGCAGTACTTC. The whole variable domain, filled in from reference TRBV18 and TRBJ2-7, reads NAGVMQNPRHLVRRRGQEARLRCSPMKGHSHVYWYRQLPEEGLKFMVYLQKENIIDESGMPKERFSAEFPKEGPSILRIQQVVRGDSAAYFCASSPQRERHEQYFGPGTRLTVT.

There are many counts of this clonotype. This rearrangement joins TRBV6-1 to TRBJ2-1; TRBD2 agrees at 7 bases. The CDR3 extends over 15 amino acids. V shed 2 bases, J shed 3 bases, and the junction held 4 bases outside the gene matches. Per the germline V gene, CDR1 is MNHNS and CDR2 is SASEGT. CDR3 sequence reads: CASSELAGDYNEQFF. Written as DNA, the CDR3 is TGTGCCAGCAGTGAACTGGCGGGAGACTACAATGAGCAGTTCTTC.

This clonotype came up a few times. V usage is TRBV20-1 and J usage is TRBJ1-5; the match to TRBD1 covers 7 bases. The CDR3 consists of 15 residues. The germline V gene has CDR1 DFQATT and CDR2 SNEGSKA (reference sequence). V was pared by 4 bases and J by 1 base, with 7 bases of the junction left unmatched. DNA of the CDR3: TGCAGTGCTACCCCGACAGGGTCAAGCAATCAGCCCCAGCATTTT. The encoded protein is CSATPTGSSNQPQHF.

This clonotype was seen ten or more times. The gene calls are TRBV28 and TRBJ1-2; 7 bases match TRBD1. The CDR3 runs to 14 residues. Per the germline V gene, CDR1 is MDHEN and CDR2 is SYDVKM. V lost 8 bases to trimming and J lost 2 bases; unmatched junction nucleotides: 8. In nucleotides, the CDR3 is TGTGCCAGCGATCCGACAGGGAGGAACTATGGCTACACCTTC. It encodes CASDPTGRNYGYTF.

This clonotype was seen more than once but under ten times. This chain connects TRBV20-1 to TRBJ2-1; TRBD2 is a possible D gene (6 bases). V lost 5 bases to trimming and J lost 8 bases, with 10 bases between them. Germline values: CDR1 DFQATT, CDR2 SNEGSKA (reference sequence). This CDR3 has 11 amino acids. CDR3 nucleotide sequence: TGCAGTGCTCGACTAGTTCATGAGCAGTTCTTC. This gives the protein CSARLVHEQFF.

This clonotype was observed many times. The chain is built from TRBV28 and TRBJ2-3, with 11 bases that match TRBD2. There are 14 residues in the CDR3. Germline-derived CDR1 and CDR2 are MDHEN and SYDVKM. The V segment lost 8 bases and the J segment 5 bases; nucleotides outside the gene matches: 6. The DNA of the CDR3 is TGTGCCAGCGTTCTAGCGGGAGGAGGAGATACGCAGTATTTT. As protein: CASVLAGGGDTQYF.

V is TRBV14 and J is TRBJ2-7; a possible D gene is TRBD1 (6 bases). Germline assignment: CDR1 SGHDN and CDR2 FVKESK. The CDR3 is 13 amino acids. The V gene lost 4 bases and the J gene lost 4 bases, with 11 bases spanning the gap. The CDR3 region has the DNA TGTGCCAGCAGCCGGGACACCCAGTACGAGCAGTACTTC. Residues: CASSRDTQYEQYF.

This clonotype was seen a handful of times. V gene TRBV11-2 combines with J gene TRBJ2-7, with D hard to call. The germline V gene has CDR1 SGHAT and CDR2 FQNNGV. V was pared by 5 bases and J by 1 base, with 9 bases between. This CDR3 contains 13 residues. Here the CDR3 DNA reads TGTGCCAGCAGCCCCGACGGTTCCTACGAGCAGTACTTC. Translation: CASSPDGSYEQYF. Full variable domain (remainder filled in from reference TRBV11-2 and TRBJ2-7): EAGVAQSPRYKIIEKRQSVAFWCNPISGHATLYWYQQILGQGPKLLIQFQNNGVVDDSQLPKDRFSAERLKGVDSTLKIQPAKLEDSAVYLCASSPDGSYEQYFGPGTRLTVT.

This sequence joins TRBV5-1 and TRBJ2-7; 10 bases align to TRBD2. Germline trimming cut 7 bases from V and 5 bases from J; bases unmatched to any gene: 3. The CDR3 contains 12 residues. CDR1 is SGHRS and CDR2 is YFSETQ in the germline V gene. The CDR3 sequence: CASEGLANEQYF. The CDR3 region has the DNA TGCGCCAGCGAGGGACTAGCGAACGAGCAGTACTTC.

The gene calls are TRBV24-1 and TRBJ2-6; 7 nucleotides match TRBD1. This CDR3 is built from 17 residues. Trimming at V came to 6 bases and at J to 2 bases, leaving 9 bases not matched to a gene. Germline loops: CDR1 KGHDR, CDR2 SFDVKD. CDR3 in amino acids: CATSTRQGSPGANVLTF. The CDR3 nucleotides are TGTGCCACCAGTACCCGACAGGGTTCCCCTGGGGCCAACGTCCTGACTTTC.

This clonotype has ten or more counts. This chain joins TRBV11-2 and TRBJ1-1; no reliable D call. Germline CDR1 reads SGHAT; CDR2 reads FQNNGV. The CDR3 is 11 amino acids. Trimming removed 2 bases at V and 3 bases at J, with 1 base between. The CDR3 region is CASSLYTEAFF. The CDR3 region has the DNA TGTGCCAGCAGCTTATACACTGAAGCTTTCTTT.

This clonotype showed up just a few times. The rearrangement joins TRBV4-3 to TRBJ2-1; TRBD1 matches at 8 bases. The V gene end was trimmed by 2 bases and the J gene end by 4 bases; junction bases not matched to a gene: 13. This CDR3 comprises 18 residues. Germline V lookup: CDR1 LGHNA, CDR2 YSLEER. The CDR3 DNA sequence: TGCGCCAGCAGCCAATTGGTGTCCCGGGACAGGCGATACAATGAGCAGTTCTTC. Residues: CASSQLVSRDRRYNEQFF.

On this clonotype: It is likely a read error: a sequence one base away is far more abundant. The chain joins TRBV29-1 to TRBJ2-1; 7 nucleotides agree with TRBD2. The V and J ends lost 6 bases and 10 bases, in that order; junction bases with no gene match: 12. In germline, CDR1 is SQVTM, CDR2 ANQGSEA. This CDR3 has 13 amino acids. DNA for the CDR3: TGCAGCGTGGGGAGCAGGCCAGCGGGGGAGCAGTTCTTC. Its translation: CSVGSRPAGEQFF.

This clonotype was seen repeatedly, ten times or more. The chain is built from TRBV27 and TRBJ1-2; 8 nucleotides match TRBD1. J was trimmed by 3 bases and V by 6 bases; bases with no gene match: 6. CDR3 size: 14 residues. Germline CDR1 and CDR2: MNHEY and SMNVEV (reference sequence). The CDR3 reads CASSRTGRDYGYTF. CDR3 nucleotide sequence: TGTGCCAGCAGCCGGACAGGGAGGGACTATGGCTACACCTTC.

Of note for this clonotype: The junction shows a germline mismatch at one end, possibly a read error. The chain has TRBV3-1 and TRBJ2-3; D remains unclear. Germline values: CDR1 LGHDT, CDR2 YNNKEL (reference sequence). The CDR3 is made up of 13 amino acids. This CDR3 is CASSQAGTDTQYF. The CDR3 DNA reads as TGCGCCAGCAGCCAGGCGGGCACAGATACGCAGTATTTT.

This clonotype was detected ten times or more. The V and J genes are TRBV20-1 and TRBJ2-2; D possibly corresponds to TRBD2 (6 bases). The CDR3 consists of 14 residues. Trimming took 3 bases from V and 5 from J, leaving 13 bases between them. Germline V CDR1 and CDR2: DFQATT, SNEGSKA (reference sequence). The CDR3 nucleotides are TGCAGTGCTAGCGGGAGTGGTTATACCGGGGAGCTGTTTTTT. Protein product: CSASGSGYTGELFF.

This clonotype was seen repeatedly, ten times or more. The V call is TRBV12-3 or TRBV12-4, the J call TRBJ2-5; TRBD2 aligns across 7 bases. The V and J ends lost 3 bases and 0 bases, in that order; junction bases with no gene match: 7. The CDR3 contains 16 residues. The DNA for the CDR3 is TGTGCCAGCAGTTTTCTCAGCGGGACGTACCAAGAGACCCAGTACTTC. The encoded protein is CASSFLSGTYQETQYF.

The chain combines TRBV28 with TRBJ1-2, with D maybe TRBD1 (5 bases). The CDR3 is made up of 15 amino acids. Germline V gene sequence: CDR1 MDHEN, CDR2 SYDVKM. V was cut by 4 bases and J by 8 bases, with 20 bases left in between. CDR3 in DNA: TGTGCCAGCAGTTCTTCCGGGACCTCCCAAAAGGGCTACACCTTC. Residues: CASSSSGTSQKGYTF.

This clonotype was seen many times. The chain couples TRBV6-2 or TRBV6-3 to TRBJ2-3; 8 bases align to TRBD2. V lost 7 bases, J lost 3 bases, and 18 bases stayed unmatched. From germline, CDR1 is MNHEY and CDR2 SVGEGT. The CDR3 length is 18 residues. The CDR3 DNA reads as TGTGCCAGCAAAAAGTCACCAGCGGGAGAGGGATGGACAGATACGCAGTATTTT. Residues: CASKKSPAGEGWTDTQYF.

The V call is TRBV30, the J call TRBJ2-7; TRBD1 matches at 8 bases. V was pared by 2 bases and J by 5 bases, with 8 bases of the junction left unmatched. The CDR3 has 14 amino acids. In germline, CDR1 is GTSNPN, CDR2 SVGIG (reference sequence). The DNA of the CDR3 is TGTGCCTGGAGTTGGGACAGGTTATCCCACGAGCAGTACTTC. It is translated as CAWSWDRLSHEQYF.

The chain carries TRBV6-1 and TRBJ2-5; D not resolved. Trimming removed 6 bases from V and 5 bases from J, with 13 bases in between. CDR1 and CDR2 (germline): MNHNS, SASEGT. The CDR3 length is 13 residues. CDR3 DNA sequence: TGTGCCAGCAGGTTGGCACTCGAGGAGACCCAGTACTTC. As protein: CASRLALEETQYF.

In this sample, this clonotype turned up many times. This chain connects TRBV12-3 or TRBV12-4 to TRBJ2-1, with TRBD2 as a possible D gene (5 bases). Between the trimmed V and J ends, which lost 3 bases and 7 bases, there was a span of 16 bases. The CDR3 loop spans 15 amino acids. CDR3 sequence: CASSFKREPQNEQFF. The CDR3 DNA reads TGTGCCAGCAGTTTTAAGAGGGAGCCCCAGAATGAGCAGTTCTTC.